This paragraph covers one TCR beta chain sequence. The junction had 6 bases not matched to a gene; V was cut back by 0 bases and J by 4 bases. CDR1 and CDR2 from the germline V gene are DFQATT and SNEGSKA (reference sequence). The CDR3 runs 15 residues. The data stem from a study of identical twins. MiXCR was run by TCRdb on the 5' RACE reads, yielding one entry per CDR3 protein. The repertoire includes 420,000 or so distinct CDR3 sequences, less than 20% of them detected once, and roughly 12% sits in the top ten. This chain joins TRBV20-1 and TRBJ2-1; 7 bases fit TRBD1. Specimen: naive T cells sorted from blood. This receptor was obtained from a man in his fifties or sixties in good health. The CDR3 protein is CSARDPSRGYNEQFF. DNA of the CDR3: TGCAGTGCTAGAGATCCCAGCAGGGGGTACAATGAGCAGTTCTTC.